The clone carrying this T cell receptor (beta chain) has more than one count but fewer than ten. Its matching antigen is unknown. This record belongs to a study of beta chain features in type 1 diabetes. Study in general: Patients were similar to healthy donors in age and gender (as well as in cell yields).

This CDR3 has 15 amino acids. The germline V gene encodes CDR1 KGHSH and CDR2 LQKENI. V was clipped by 3 bases and J by 9 bases; unmatched bases: 6. Expressed TCRB transcripts were sequenced because the isolated RNA had all been reverse transcribed beforehand. This table comes from immunoSEQ multiplex PCR, and its TCRdb copy is limited to in-frame clones, with some not included. The sample lists 300,000 to 350,000 clones, around 15% occurring once. Findings of the study overall: Researchers report that Type 1 diabetes patients had moderately but significantly shorter TCRB CDR3s across all four CD4+ subsets. cDNA-based sequencing might over-represent cells highly expressing TCR. Patients with type 1 diabetes carried fewer insertions and had more deletions at their VDJ junctions.

The origin of this receptor is a man aged 30 to 45 in good health. The sequenced sample consisted of central memory CD4+ T cells from blood. The V and J genes are TRBV18 and TRBJ2-5, with 14 nucleotides matching TRBD2. The CDR3 spells CASSPGTSGRKAQYF. For the CDR3, the DNA is TGTGCCAGCTCACCTGGGACTAGCGGGAGAAAGGCCCAGTACTTC.